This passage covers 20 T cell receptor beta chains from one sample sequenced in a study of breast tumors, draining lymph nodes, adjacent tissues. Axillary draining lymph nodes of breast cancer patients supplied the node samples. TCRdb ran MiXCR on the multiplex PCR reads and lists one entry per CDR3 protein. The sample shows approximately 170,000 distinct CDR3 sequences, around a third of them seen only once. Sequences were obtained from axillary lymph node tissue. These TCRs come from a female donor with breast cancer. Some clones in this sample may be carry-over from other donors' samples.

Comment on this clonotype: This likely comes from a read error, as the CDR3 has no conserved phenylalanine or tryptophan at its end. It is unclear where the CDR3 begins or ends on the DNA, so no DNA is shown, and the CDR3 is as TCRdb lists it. Here the CDR3 reads CASSPTDSS. V usage is TRBV4-2 and J usage is TRBJ2-6. Termini included, the CDR3 measures 9 amino acids. CDR1 and CDR2 from the germline V gene are LGHNA and YNFKEQ.

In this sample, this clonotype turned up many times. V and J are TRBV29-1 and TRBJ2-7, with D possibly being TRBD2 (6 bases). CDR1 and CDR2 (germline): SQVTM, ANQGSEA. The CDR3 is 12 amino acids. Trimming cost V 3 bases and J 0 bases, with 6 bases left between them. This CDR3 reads CSVEEGSYEQYF. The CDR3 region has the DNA TGCAGCGTTGAGGAGGGCTCCTACGAGCAGTACTTC.

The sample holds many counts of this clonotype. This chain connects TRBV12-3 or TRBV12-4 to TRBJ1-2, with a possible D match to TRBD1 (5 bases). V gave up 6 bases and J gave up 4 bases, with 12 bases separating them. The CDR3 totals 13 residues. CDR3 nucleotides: TGTGCCAGCAGCAACTCCGGGGGCTATGGCTACACCTTC. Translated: CASSNSGGYGYTF.

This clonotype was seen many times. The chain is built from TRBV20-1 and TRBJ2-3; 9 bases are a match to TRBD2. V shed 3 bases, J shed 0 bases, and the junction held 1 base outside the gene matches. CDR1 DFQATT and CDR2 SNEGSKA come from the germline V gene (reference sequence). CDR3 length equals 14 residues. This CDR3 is CSARTSGSTDTQYF. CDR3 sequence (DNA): TGCAGTGCTAGGACTAGCGGCAGCACAGATACGCAGTATTTT.

CDR3 sequence: CASSLSMRNIQYF. The CDR3 region has the DNA TGTGCCAGCAGCTTGAGTATGAGAAACATTCAGTACTTC. The V call is TRBV5-4, the J call TRBJ2-4; D unresolved. Germline assignment: CDR1 SGHNT and CDR2 YYREEE (reference sequence). Trimming shortened V by 1 base and J by 6 bases, and 8 bases separated the two germline ends. This CDR3 has 13 amino acids. The full variable domain, rest sourced from reference TRBV5-4 and TRBJ2-4, is ETGVTQSPTHLIKTRGQQVTLRCSSQSGHNTVSWYQQALGQGPQFIFQYYREEENGRGNFPPRFSGLQFPNYSSELNVNALELDDSALYLCASSLSMRNIQYFGAGTRLSVL.

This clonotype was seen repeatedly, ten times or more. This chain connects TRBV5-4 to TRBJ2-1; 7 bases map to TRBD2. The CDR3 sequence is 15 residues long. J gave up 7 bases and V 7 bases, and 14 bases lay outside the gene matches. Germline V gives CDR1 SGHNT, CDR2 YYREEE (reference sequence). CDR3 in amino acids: CASSRGGSHFNEQFF. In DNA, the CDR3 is TGTGCCAGCTCCCGGGGCGGGAGCCATTTTAATGAGCAGTTCTTC.

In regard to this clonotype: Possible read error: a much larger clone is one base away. In nucleotides, the CDR3 is TGTGCTAGTGGTTTCGCCCCAGGGATTGAGCAGTTCTTC. The encoded protein is CASGFAPGIEQFF. The chain recombines TRBV12-5 with TRBJ2-1; TRBD1 is a possible D gene (5 bases). CDR3 length: 13 amino acids. Germline values: CDR1 LGHNT, CDR2 FRNRAP. V shed 3 bases and J shed 9 bases, with 12 bases lying between them. Complete variable domain (other parts from reference TRBV12-5 and TRBJ2-1): DARVTQTPRHKVTEMGQEVTMRCQPILGHNTVFWYRQTMMQGLELLAYFRNRAPLDDSGMPKDRFSAEMPDATLATLKIQPSEPRDSAVYFCASGFAPGIEQFFGPGTRLTVL.

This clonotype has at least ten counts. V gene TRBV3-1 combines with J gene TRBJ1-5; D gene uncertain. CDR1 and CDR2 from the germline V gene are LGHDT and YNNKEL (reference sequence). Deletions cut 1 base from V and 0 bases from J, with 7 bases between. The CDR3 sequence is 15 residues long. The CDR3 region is CASSQAPSSNQPQHF. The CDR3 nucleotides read TGTGCCAGCAGCCAAGCTCCGTCTAGCAATCAGCCCCAGCATTTT.

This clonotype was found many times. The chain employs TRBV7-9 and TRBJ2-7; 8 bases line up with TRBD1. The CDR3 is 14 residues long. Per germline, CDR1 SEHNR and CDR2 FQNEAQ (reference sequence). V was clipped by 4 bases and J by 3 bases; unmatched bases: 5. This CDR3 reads CASSSGQGDYEQYF. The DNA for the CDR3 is TGTGCCAGCAGCTCCGGACAGGGCGACTACGAGCAGTACTTC.

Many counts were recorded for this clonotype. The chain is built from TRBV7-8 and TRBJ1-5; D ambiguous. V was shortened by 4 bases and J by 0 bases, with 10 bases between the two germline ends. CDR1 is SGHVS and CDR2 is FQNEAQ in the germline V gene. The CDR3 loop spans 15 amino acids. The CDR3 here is CASSSTTYSNQPQHF. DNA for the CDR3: TGTGCCAGCAGCTCTACAACATATAGCAATCAGCCCCAGCATTTT.

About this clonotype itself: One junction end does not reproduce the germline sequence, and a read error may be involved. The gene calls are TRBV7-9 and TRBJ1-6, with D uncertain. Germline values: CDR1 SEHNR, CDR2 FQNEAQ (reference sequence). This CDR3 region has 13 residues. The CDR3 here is CANSQRAESPPHF. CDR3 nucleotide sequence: TGTGCCAACAGCCAGCGGGCGGAATCACCCCCCCACTTT.

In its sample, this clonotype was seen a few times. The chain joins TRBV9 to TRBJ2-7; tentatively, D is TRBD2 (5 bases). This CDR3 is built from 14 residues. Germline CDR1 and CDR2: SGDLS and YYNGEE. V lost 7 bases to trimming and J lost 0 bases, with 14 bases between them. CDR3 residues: CASGLSGSSYEQYF. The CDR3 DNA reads TGTGCCAGCGGCCTTTCGGGGAGCTCCTACGAGCAGTACTTC.

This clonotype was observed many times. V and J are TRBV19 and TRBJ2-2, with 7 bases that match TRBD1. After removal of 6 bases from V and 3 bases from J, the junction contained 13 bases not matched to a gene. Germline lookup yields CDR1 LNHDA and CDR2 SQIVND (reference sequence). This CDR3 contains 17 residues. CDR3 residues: CASRWDSRLWDTGELFF. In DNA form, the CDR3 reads TGTGCCAGTAGGTGGGACAGCCGGCTTTGGGACACCGGGGAGCTGTTTTTT. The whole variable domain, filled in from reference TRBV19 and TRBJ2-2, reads DGGITQSPKYLFRKEGQNVTLSCEQNLNHDAMYWYRQDPGQGLRLIYYSQIVNDFQKGDIAEGYSVSREKKESFPLTVTSAQKNPTAFYLCASRWDSRLWDTGELFFGEGSRLTVL.

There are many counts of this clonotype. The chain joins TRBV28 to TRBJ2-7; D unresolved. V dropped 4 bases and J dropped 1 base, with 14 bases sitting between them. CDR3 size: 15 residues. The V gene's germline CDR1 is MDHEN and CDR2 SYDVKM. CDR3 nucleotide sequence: TGTGCCAGCAGTTCGAGTTTTGGCGTATCCTACGAGCAGTACTTC. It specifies CASSSSFGVSYEQYF.

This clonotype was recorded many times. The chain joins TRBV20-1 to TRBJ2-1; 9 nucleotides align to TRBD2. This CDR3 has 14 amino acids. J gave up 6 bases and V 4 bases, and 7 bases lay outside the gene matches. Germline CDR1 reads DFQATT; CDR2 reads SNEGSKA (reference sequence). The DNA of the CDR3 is TGCAGTGCTACCGGGACTAGCACTTCCAATGAGCAGTTCTTC. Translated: CSATGTSTSNEQFF.

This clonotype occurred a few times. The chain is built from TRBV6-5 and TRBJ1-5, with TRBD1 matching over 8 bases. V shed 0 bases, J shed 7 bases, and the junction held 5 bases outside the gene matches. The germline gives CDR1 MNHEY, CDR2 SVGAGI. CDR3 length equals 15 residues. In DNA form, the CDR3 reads TGTGCCAGCAGTTACTCCAACAGGGGGGACCAGCCCCAGCATTTT. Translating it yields CASSYSNRGDQPQHF.

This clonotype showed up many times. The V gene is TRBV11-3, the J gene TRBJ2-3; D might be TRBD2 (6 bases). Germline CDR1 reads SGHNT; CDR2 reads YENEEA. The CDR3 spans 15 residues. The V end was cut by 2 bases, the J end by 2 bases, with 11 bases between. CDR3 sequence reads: CASSLTGVATDTQYF. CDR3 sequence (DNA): TGTGCCAGCAGCTTAACGGGAGTGGCCACAGATACGCAGTATTTT. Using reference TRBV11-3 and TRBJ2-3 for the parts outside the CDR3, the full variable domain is EAGVVQSPRYKIIEKKQPVAFWCNPISGHNTLYWYLQNLGQGPELLIRYENEEAVDDSQLPKDRFSAERLKGVDSTLKIQPAELGDSAVYLCASSLTGVATDTQYFGPGTRLTVL.

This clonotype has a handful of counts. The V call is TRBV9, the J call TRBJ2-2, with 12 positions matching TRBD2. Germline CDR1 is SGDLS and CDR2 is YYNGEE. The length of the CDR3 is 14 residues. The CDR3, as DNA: TGTGCTAGAGGGACTAGCGGGCAAACCGGGGAGCTGTTTTTT. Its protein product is CARGTSGQTGELFF.

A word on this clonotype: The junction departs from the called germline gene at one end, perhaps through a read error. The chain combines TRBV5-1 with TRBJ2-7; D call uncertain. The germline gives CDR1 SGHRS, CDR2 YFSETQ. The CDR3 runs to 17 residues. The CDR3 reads CASRQSIIPGRRYERYF. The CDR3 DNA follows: TGCGCCAGCAGACAGAGCATAATCCCGGGCCGCCGTTACGAGCGGTACTTC.

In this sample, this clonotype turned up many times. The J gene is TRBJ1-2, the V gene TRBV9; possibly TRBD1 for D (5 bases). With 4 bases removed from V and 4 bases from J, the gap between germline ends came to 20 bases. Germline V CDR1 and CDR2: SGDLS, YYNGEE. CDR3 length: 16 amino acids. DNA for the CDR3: TGTGCCAGCAGCCCAGACCTACACGAGGGACCCTATGGCTACACCTTC. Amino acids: CASSPDLHEGPYGYTF. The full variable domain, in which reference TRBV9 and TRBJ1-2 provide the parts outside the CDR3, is DSGVTQTPKHLITATGQRVTLRCSPRSGDLSVYWYQQSLDQGLQFLIQYYNGEERAKGNILERFSAQQFPDLHSELNLSSLELGDSALYFCASSPDLHEGPYGYTFGSGTRLTVV.